This TCR beta chain derives from a study of T cell repertoires in cytomegalovirus infection. For the study at large: Alongside well-studied HLA-B-restricted CMV epitopes, recently identified HLA-C-restricted CMV epitopes were also used. Public TCR beta signatures indicated both CMV infection and matching HLA type. Broader study findings: HLA-C-restricted CMV clonotypes gave the most frequent clonotype in two of eight donors. Carriers of CMV and the relevant HLA type were discriminated by public TCR beta frequency.

TCRdb recomputed calls from the reads with MiXCR, one row per CDR3 protein. The sample carries approximately 770,000 distinct CDR3 sequences, roughly 29% recorded once. As for this clonotype: Its antigen is still unknown.

The source was cultured CD8+ T cells from PBMCs, collected from culture after CMV antigen stimulation. The TCR sequence derives from a human donor in good health (CMV status not recorded). Some clones in this sample may be carry-over from other donors' samples.

CDR3 sequence (DNA): TGTGCCAGTAAAGGCGGCGCCAGCAATCAGCCCCAGCATTTT. Protein: CASKGGASNQPQHF. The gene calls are TRBV19 and TRBJ1-5; D gene ambiguous. V was pared by 7 bases and J by 1 base, with 11 bases between. The germline gives CDR1 LNHDA, CDR2 SQIVND (reference sequence). This CDR3 is 14 amino acids long.